The 5 T cell receptor beta chains below come from one sample, sequenced in a study of technical replicates of blood from several donors. Assay used: immunoSEQ multiplex PCR; TCRdb lists only in-frame clones, some missing. The sample includes 91,000 or so clones, 85% to 95% of them seen just once. The sequenced material came from T cells isolated from PBMCs. The source is a human donor in good health.

The chain employs TRBV7-3 and TRBJ1-1, with D tentatively TRBD1 (6 bases). Germline CDR1 reads SGHTA; CDR2 reads FQGTGA. Trimming removed 5 bases from V and 2 bases from J, with 12 bases in between. The CDR3 covers 14 residues. The CDR3 DNA follows: TGTGCCAGCAGCCGGATAGGGGGAAACACTGAAGCTTTCTTT. Protein: CASSRIGGNTEAFF.

The rearrangement uses TRBV7-6 and TRBJ2-1; TRBD2 matches 8 bases. V shed 6 bases and J 4 bases; nucleotides not matched to a gene: 8. Germline-derived CDR1 and CDR2 are SGHVS and FNYEAQ. CDR3 length: 15 residues. This CDR3 reads CASSSGAQSYNEQFF. The CDR3 region has the DNA TGTGCCAGCAGTAGCGGGGCACAGTCTTACAATGAGCAGTTCTTC.

The chain employs TRBV11-2 and TRBJ2-7; no firm D call. This CDR3 region has 13 residues. Germline CDR1 and CDR2: SGHAT and FQNNGV. The V end lost 5 bases, the J end lost 5 bases, and 13 bases lay between the germline ends. As DNA, the CDR3 is TGTGCCAGCAGCCTATATGTAACGAACGAGCAGTACTTC. It yields the protein CASSLYVTNEQYF.

This chain joins TRBV5-1 and TRBJ2-3; TRBD2 might be the D (6 bases). Germline assignment: CDR1 SGHRS and CDR2 YFSETQ. V gave up 0 bases and J gave up 4 bases, with 9 bases separating them. This CDR3 has 14 residues. The CDR3 DNA reads TGCGCCAGCAGCTTGGGAGTAGCGGCAGATACGCAGTATTTT. This encodes CASSLGVAADTQYF.

This chain uses TRBV4-1 with TRBJ2-7, with D perhaps matching TRBD2 (5 bases). This CDR3 has 16 residues. V was pared by 4 bases and J by 5 bases, with 21 bases between. The germline CDR1 and CDR2 sequences are MGHRA and YSYEKL. The CDR3 coding sequence is TGCGCCAGCAGCCTTGAGAGAGGGCCCCGAGGAGACGAGCAGTACTTC. The encoded protein is CASSLERGPRGDEQYF.